A single TCR beta chain is shown here with its context. Antigen specificity is unknown. This entry belongs to a study of T cell repertoires in cytomegalovirus infection. Via MiXCR, TCRdb re-called the reads, giving one row per CDR3 protein. The sample gives 450,000 to 650,000 distinct CDR3 sequences, 40% of which show up once; roughly 50% is in the top ten. CDR3 length: 14 amino acids. V shed 4 bases and J 3 bases; nucleotides not matched to a gene: 5. From germline, CDR1 is SNHLY and CDR2 FYNNEI. Notes on the study in general: Dominant in the ex vivo response were TCR beta clonotypes restricted by HLA-C and specific for CMV.

The chain carries TRBV2 and TRBJ2-7; TRBD2 matches 8 bases. The source is a human donor in good health (CMV status not recorded). Some clones in this sample may be carry-over from other donors' samples. Sequencing used cultured PBMCs, obtained from culture after CMV antigen stimulation. In nucleotides, the CDR3 is TGTGCCAGCAGTGGGGTAGCGGGACACTACGAGCAGTACTTC. This sequence encodes CASSGVAGHYEQYF.